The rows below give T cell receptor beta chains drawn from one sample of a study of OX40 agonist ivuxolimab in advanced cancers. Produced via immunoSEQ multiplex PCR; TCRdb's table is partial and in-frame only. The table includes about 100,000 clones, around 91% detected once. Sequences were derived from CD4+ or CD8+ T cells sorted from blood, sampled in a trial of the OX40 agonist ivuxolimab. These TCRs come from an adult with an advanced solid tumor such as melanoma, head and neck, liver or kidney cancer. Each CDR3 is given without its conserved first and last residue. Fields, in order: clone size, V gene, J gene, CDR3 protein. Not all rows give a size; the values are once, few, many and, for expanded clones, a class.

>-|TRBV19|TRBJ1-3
ASTTTLAGSGNTIY
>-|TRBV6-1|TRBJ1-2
ASSEDWQDYGYT
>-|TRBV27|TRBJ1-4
ASSLSHRGNEKLF
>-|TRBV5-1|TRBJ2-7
ASSSDPGVYEQY
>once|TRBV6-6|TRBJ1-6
ASRSGFEYSPLH
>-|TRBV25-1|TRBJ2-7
ASSEGGGRAYEQY
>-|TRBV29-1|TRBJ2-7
SVVDERQY
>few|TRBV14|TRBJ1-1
ASSQGRNTEAF
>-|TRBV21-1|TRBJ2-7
ASRWDRSSYEQY
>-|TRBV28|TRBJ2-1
ATDSGGTYNEQF
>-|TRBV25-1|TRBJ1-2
ASSGGEVYGYT
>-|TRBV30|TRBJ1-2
AWSVPGPGNYGYT
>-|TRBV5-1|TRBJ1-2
ASSENTDEKLT
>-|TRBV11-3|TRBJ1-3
ASSLFMSVSGNTIY
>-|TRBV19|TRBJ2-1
ASSIRLVLYNEQF
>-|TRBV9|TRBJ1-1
ASSGTAAIENTEAF
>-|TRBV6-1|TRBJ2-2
ASDPPRHTGELF
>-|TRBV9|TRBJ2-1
ASSVRFPEEQF
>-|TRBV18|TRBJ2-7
ASSAGTGYEQY
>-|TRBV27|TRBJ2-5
ASNNTLRPPTGRAQETQY
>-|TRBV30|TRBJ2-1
AWSLRGTSYNEQF
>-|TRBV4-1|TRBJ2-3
ASSQTSGLAGVEGTDTQY
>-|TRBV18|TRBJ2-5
ASSPKETQY
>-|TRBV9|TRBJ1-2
ASSESRDRWVYGYT
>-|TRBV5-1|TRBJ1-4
ASSSSAAPNSLNEKLF
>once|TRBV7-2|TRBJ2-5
ASSLATETQY
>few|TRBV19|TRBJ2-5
ASSMGTGGETQY
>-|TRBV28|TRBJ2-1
ASRPGLAPNEQF
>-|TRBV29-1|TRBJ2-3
SGLKGGTDTQY
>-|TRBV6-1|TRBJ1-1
ASVWERDTEAF
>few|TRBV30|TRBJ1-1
AWSVQSEAF
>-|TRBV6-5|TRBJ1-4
ASSSILGQGEKLF
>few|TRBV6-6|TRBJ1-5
ASQAGTGGHQPQH
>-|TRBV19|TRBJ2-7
ASSIDPGEAIYEQY
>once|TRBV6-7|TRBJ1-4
ASSYSLRGSTNEKLF
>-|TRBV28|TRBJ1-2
ASRASGGYGYT
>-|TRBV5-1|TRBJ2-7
ASNSGTGSYEQY
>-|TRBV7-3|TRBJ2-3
ASSPVRGADTQY
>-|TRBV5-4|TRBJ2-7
ASSLTGTAGGQY
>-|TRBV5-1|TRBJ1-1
ASSLERNTEAF
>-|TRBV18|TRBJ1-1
ASSLQGLASDTEAF
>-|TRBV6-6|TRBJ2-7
ASSLGAGGAYEQY
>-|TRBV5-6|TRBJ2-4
ASSYVGTGTDIQY
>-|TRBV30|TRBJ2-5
AWSGVGRAHQETQY
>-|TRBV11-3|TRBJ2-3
ASSQRQGAGDTQY
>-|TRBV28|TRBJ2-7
ATRQGLLTSYEQY
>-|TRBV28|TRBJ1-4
ASSSLTGGREKLF
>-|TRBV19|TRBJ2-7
ASSRSRQDEQY
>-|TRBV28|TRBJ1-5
ASSYPSRGDQPQH
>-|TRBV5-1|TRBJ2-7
ASSRGTSGTYEQY
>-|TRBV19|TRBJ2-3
ASRTPGGASTDTQY
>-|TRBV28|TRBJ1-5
ASSFRGLGPNQPQH